Below are 9 T cell receptor beta chains sequenced from a single sample in a study of cytomegalovirus exposure and HLA in healthy donors. Measured with immunoSEQ multiplex PCR; TCRdb has only the in-frame clones, and not every one. Here the sample spans 130,000 to 150,000 clones, just under 85% being singletons. Sequenced: PBMCs. These receptors all come from a woman aged 25-40 years in good health and CMV-seronegative.

This clone came up a few times. V is TRBV7-3 and J is TRBJ2-1; D is perhaps TRBD2 (5 bases). This CDR3 has 13 amino acids. The ends were cut back, 5 bases at V and 2 bases at J, with 7 bases in the middle. Germline values: CDR1 SGHTA, CDR2 FQGTGA. The CDR3 loop reads CASSLAPYNEQFF. In DNA, the CDR3 is TGTGCCAGCAGCCTAGCTCCCTACAATGAGCAGTTCTTC.

The chain is built from TRBV5-1 and TRBJ1-2; D is possibly TRBD1 (6 bases). The CDR3 length is 14 residues. From germline, CDR1 is SGHRS and CDR2 YFSETQ. With 5 bases removed from V and 6 bases from J, the gap between germline ends came to 17 bases. This CDR3 is CASRFRGGLDGYTF. CDR3 nucleotides: TGCGCCAGCAGGTTTCGGGGGGGGCTTGATGGCTACACCTTC. Full variable domain (rest looked up from reference TRBV5-1 and TRBJ1-2): KAGVTQTPRYLIKTRGQQVTLSCSPISGHRSVSWYQQTPGQGLQFLFEYFSETQRNKGNFPGRFSGRQFSNSRSEMNVSTLELGDSALYLCASRFRGGLDGYTFGSGTRLTVV.

In its sample, this clone was seen a few times. The CDR3 reads CASSPTGILGNEQFF. The CDR3 DNA sequence: TGTGCCAGCAGCCCGACAGGGATCCTTGGGAATGAGCAGTTCTTC. V usage is TRBV7-9 and J usage is TRBJ2-1, with 7 nucleotides matching TRBD1. The CDR3 loop spans 15 amino acids. The V segment lost 5 bases and the J segment 7 bases; nucleotides outside the gene matches: 11. Looked up from germline, CDR1 is SEHNR and CDR2 is FQNEAQ (reference sequence).

This chain links TRBV30 with TRBJ2-1, with 7 positions matching TRBD2. The germline gives CDR1 GTSNPN, CDR2 SVGIG (reference sequence). Unmatched junction bases numbered 9, after V lost 1 base and J lost 6 bases. There are 15 residues in the CDR3. CDR3 residues: CAWSGKGLLGNEQFF. CDR3 DNA: TGTGCCTGGAGTGGCAAGGGACTACTGGGCAATGAGCAGTTCTTC. The complete variable domain, with remaining parts taken from reference TRBV30 and TRBJ2-1, reads SQTIHQWPATLVQPVGSPLSLECTVEGTSNPNLYWYRQAAGRGLQLLFYSVGIGQISSEVPQNLSASRPQDRQFILSSKKLLLSDSGFYLCAWSGKGLLGNEQFFGPGTRLTVL.

The CDR3 loop reads CASSYSANMDRAFF. Here the CDR3 DNA reads TGTGCCAGCAGTTACTCGGCCAACATGGACAGGGCTTTCTTT. The chain employs TRBV6-6 and TRBJ1-1; 7 nucleotides align to TRBD1. V was clipped by 0 bases and J by 11 bases; unmatched bases: 9. Germline assignment: CDR1 MNHNY and CDR2 SVGAGI (reference sequence). The CDR3 is 14 residues long.

The chain carries TRBV2 and TRBJ1-2, with D perhaps matching TRBD1 (5 bases). The V end was cut by 5 bases, the J end by 5 bases, with 12 bases between. Germline V gene data show CDR1 as SNHLY and CDR2 as FYNNEI. The CDR3 is made up of 13 amino acids. The CDR3 bases are TGTGCCAGCAGTACCGACGACAGATATGGCTACACCTTC. Encoded protein: CASSTDDRYGYTF.

V gene TRBV2 combines with J gene TRBJ1-2, with 8 bases fitting TRBD1. Germline V gives CDR1 SNHLY, CDR2 FYNNEI. The CDR3 contains 15 residues. V lost 4 bases and J lost 8; bases outside the gene matches: 12. CDR3 sequence (DNA): TGTGCCAGCAGTGTGCAGGGGGCGCCGTCCGGAGGCTACACCTTC. Its protein is CASSVQGAPSGGYTF. The full variable domain, with the rest looked up from reference TRBV2 and TRBJ1-2, is EPEVTQTPSHQVTQMGQEVILRCVPISNHLYFYWYRQILGQKVEFLVSFYNNEISEKSEIFDDQFSVERPDGSNFTLKIRSTKLEDSAMYFCASSVQGAPSGGYTFGSGTRLTVV.

The chain carries TRBV15 and TRBJ1-1; D is uncertain. Between the trimmed V and J ends, which lost 1 base and 4 bases, there was a span of 19 bases. This CDR3 spans 17 amino acids. Germline CDR1 LNHNV, CDR2 YYDKDF (reference sequence). The CDR3 protein is CATSRVGGWREGTEAFF. The CDR3 DNA follows: TGTGCCACCAGCAGAGTGGGCGGTTGGAGGGAGGGCACTGAAGCTTTCTTT.

V usage is TRBV28 and J usage is TRBJ2-2; 7 nucleotides line up with TRBD2. V shed 8 bases, J shed 0 bases, and the junction held 0 bases outside the gene matches. Germline CDR1 reads MDHEN; CDR2 reads SYDVKM. The CDR3 covers 13 residues. CDR3 nucleotide sequence: TGTGCCAGCGGGGGGGCGAACACCGGGGAGCTGTTTTTT. This encodes CASGGANTGELFF.